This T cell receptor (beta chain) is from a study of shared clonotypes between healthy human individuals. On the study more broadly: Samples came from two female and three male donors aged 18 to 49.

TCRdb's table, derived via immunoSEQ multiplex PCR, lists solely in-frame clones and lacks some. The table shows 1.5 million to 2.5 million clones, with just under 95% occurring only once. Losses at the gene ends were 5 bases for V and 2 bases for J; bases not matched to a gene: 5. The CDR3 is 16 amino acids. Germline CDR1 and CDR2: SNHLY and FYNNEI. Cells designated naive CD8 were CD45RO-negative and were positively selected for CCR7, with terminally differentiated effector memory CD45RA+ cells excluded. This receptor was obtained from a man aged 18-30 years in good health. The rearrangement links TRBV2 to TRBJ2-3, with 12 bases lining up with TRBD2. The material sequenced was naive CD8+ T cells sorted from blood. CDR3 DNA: TGTGCCAGCAGTCGCACTAGCGGGGGGAACACAGATACGCAGTATTTT. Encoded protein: CASSRTSGGNTDTQYF.